This TCR beta chain emerged from a study of patients and donors after allogeneic stem cell transplantation. Via MiXCR, TCRdb re-called the RT-PCR reads, giving one row per CDR3 protein. The repertoire holds about a million distinct CDR3 sequences, with over 15% as singletons. The CDR3 extends over 14 amino acids. J lost 0 bases, V lost 4 bases, and 4 bases had no gene match. Germline loops: CDR1 DFQATT, CDR2 SNEGSKA (reference sequence). The clonotype originates from a human donor who was either an allogeneic HSCT recipient or a stem cell or donor lymphocyte infusion donor (not recorded which). It is not recorded whose cells these are; they may come from a transplant donor. Sequencing was carried out using blood, either unsorted or a sorted T cell fraction (not recorded which). The chain combines TRBV20-1 with TRBJ1-1; TRBD1 aligns across 8 bases. CDR3: CSAKQGALNTEAFF. CDR3 sequence (DNA): TGCAGTGCTAAGCAGGGGGCGCTGAACACTGAAGCTTTCTTT.